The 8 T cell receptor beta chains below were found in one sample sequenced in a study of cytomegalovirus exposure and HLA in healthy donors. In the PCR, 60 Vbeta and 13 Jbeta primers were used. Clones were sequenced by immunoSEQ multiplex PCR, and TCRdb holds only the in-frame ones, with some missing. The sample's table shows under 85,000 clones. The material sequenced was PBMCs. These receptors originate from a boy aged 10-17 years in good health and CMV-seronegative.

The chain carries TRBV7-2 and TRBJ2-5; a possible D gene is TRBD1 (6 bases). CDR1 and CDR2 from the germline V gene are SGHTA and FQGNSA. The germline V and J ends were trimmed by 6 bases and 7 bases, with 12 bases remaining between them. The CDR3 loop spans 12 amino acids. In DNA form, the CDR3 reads TGTGCCAGCAGAAAAACAGGGCCGACCCAGTACTTC. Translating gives CASRKTGPTQYF. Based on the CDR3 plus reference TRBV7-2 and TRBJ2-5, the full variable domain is GAGVSQSPSNKVTEKGKDVELRCDPISGHTALYWYRQSLGQGLEFLIYFQGNSAPDKSGLPSDRFSAERTGGSVSTLTIQRTQQEDSAVYLCASRKTGPTQYFGPGTRLLVL.

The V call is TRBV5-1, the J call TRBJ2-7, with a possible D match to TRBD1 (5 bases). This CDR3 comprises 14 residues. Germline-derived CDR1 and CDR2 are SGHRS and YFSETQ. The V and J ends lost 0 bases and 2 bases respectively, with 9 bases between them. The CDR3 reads CASSLDRSAYEQYF. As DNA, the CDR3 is TGCGCCAGCAGCTTGGACAGGTCCGCCTACGAGCAGTACTTC.

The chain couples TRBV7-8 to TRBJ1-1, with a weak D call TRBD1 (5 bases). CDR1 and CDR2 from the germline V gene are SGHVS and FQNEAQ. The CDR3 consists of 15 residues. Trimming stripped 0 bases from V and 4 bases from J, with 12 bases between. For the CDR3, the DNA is TGTGCCAGCAGCTTAGCGCCGCGGGGGGGCACTGAAGCTTTCTTT. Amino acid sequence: CASSLAPRGGTEAFF.

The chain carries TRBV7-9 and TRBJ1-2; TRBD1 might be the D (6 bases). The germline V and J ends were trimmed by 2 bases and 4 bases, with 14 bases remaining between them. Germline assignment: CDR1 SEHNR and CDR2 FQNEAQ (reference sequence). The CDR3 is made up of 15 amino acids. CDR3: CASSLPGGGSYGYTF. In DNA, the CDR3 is TGTGCCAGCAGCTTACCTGGGGGGGGCAGCTATGGCTACACCTTC.

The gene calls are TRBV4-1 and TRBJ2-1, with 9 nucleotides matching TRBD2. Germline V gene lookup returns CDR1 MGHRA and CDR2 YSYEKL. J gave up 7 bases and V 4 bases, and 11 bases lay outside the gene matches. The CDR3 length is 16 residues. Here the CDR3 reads CASSRTGASGMNEQFF. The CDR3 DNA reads TGCGCCAGCAGCCGAACAGGGGCTAGCGGGATGAATGAGCAGTTCTTC.

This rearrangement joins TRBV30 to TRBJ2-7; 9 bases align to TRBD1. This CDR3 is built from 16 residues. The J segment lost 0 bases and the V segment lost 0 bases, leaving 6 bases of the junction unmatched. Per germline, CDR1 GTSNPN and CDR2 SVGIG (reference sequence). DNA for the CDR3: TGTGCCTGGAGTGTGCGGGACAGGGTCCCCTCCTACGAGCAGTACTTC. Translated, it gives CAWSVRDRVPSYEQYF.

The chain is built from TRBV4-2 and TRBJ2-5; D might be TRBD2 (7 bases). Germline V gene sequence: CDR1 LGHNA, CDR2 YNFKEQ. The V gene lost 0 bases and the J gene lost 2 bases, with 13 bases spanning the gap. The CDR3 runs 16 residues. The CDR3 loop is CASSQDRGGEQETQYF. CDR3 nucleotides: TGTGCCAGCAGCCAAGACCGAGGGGGGGAACAAGAGACCCAGTACTTC.

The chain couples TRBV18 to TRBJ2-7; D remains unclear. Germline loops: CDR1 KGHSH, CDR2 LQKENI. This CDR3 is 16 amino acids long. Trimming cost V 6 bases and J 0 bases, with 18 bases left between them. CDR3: CASSSPGQTGSYEQYF. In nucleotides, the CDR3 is TGTGCCAGCTCCTCACCCGGCCAAACGGGCTCCTACGAGCAGTACTTC.